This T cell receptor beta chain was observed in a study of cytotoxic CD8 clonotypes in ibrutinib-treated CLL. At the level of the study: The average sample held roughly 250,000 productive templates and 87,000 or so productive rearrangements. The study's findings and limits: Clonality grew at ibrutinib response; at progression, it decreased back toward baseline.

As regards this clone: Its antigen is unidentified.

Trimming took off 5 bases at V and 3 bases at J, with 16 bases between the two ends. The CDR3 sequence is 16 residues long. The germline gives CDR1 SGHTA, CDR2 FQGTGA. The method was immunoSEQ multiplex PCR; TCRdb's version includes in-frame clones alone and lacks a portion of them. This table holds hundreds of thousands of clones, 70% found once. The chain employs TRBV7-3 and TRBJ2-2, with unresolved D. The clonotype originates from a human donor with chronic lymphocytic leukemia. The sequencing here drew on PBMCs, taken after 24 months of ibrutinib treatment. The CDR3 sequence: CASSPLTRPDTGELFF. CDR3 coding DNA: TGTGCCAGCAGCCCCCTGACTCGCCCTGACACCGGGGAGCTGTTTTTT.